Reported below is one T cell receptor beta chain. One junction end does not reproduce the germline sequence, and a read error may be involved. Here immunoSEQ multiplex PCR was the method, and the copy in TCRdb shows in-frame clones only, minus some. The table lists 150,000 or so clones, just over 85% of them singletons. The source of the sample is a study of control samples from healthy donors and cancer patients. CDR3 length: 14 residues. Looked up from germline, CDR1 is KGHSH and CDR2 is LQKENI. Sequenced sample: blood. The TCR comes from a man aged 18 to 29 in good health. The rearrangement links TRBV18 to TRBJ2-7; TRBD2 might be the D (5 bases). This CDR3 reads CASSPRGTVYEQYF. CDR3 nucleotides: TGTGCCAGCTCTCCACGGGGTACCGTCTACGAGCAGTACTTC.